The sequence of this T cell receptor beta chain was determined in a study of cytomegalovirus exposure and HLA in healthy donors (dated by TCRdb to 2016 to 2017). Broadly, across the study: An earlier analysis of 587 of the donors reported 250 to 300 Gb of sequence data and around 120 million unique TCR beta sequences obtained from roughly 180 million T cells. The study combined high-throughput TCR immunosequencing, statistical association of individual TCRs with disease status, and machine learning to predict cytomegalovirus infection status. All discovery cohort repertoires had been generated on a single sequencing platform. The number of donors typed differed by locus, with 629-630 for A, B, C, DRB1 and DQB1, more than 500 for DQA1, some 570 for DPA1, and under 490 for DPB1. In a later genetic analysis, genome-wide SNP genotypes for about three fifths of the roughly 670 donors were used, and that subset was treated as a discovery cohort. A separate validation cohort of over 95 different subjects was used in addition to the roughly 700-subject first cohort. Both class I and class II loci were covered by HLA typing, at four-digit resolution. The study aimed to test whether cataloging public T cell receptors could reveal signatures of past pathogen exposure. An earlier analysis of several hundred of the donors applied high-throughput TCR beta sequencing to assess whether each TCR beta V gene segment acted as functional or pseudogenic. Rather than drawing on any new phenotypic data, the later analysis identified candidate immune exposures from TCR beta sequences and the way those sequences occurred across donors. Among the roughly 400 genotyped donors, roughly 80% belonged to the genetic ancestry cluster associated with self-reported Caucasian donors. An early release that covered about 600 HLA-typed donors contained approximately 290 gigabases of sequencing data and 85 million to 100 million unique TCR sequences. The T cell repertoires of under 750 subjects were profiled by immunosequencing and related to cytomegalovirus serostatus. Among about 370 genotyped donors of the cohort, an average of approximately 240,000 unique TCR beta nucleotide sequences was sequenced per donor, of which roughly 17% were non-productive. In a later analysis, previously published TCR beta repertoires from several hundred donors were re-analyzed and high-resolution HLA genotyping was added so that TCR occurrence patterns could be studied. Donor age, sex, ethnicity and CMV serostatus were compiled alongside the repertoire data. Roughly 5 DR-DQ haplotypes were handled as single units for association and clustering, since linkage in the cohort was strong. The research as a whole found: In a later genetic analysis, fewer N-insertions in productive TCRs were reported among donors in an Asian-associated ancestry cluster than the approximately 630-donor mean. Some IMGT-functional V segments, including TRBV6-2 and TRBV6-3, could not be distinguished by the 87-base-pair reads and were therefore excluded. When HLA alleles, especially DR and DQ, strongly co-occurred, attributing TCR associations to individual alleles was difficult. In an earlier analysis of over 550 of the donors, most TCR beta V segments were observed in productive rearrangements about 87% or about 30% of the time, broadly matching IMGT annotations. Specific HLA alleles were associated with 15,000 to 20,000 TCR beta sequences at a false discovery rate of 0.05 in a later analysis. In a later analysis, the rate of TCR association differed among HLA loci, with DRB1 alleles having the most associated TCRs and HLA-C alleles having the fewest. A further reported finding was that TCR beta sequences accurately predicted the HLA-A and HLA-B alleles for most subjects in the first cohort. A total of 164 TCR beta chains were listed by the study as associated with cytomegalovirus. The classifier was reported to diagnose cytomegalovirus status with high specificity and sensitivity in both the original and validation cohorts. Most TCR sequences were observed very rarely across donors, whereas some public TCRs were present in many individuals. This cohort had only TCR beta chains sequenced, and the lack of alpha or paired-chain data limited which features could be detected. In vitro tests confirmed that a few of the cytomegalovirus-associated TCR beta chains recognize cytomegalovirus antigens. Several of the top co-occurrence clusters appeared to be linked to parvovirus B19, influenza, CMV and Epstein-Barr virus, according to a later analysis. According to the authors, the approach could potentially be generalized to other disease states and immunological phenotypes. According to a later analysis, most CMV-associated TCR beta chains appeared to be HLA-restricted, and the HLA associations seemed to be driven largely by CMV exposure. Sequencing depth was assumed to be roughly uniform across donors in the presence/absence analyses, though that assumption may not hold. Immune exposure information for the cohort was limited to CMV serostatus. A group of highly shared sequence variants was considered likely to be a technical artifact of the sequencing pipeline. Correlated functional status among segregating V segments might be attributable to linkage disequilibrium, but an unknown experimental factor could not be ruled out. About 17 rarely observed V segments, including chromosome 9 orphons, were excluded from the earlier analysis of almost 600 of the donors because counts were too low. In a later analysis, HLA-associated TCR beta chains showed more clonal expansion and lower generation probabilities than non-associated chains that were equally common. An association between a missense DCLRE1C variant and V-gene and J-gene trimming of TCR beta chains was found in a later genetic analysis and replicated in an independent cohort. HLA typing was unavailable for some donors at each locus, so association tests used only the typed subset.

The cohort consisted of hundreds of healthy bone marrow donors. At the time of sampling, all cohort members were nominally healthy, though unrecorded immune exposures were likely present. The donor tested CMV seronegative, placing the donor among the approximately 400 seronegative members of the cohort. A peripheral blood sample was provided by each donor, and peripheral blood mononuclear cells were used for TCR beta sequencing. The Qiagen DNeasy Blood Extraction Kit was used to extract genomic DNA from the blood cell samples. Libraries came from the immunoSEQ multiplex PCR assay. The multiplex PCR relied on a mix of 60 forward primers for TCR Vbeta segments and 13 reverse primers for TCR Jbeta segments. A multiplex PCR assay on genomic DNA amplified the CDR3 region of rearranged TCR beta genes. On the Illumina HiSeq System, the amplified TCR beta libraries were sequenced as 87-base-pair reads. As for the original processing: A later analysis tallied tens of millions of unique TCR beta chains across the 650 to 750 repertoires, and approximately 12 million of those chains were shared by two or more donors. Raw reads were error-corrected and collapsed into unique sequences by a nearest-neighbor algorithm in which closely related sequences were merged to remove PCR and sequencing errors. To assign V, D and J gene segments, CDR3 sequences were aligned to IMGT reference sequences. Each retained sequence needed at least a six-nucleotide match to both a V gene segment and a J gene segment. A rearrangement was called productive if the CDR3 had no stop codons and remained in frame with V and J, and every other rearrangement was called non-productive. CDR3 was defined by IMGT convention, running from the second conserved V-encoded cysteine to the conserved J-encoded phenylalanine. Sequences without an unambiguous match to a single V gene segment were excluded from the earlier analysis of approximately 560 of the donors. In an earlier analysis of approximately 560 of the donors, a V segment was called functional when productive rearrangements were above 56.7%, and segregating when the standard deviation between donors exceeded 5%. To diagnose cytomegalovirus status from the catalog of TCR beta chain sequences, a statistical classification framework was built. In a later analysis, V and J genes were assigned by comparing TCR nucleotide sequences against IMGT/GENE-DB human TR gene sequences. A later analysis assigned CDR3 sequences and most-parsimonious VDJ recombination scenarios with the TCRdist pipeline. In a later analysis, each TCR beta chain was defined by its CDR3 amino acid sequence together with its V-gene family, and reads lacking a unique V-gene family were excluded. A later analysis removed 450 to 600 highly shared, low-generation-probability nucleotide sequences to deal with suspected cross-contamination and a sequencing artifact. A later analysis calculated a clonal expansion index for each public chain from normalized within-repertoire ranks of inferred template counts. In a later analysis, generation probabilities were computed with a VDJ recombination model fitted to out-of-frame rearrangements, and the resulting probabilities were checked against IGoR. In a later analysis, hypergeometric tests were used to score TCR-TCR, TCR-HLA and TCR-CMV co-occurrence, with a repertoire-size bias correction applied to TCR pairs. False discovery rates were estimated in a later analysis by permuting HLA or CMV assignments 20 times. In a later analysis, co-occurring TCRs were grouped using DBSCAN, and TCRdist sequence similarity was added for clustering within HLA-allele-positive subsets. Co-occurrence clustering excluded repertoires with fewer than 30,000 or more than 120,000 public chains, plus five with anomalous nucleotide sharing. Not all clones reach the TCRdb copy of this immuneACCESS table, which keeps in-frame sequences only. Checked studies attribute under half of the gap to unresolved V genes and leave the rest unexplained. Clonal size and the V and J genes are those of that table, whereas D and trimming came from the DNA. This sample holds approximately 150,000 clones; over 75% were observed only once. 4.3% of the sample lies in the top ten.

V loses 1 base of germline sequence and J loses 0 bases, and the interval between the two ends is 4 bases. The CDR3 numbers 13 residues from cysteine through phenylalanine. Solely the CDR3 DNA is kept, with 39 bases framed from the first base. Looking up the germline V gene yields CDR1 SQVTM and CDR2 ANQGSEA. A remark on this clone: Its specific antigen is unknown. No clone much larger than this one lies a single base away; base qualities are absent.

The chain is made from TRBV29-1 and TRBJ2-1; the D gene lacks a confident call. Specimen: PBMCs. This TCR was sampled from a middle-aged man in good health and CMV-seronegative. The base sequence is TGCAGCGTTGAAGGAGGCTCCTACAATGAGCAGTTCTTC. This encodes CSVEGGSYNEQFF.